The 23 T cell receptor beta chains below were found in one sample sequenced in a study of T cell responses to AZD1222 COVID-19 vaccine. TCRdb's copy holds only in-frame clones and misses some; the assay was immunoSEQ multiplex PCR. The sample gives over 150,000 clones, just over 90% of which show up once; approximately 3% is in the top ten. This sample comprised peripheral blood, obtained on day 0 of AZD1222 vaccination. These receptors were obtained from an adult in good health.

This chain uses TRBV12-3 or TRBV12-4 with TRBJ1-1; D gene ambiguous. Trimming cost V 3 bases and J 5 bases, with 7 bases left between them. This CDR3 has 12 residues. The CDR3 DNA follows: TGTGCCAGCAGTTTCCGGCGGACTGAAGCTTTCTTT. Protein sequence: CASSFRRTEAFF.

The V call is TRBV6-5, the J call TRBJ1-2; the D gene is possibly TRBD1 (6 bases). The CDR3 has 14 amino acids. Trimming shortened V by 10 bases and J by 0 bases, and 15 bases separated the two germline ends. From germline, CDR1 is MNHEY and CDR2 SVGAGI. Here the CDR3 reads CATREGQSNYGYTF. CDR3 coding DNA: TGTGCCACCCGAGAGGGACAATCTAACTATGGCTACACCTTC.

The chain joins TRBV2 to TRBJ1-6; tentatively, D is TRBD1 (6 bases). V lost 6 bases and J lost 4, with 10 bases in between. The CDR3 covers 14 residues. CDR1 and CDR2 from the germline V gene are SNHLY and FYNNEI. As DNA, the CDR3 is TGTGCCAGCAGGGGGGCCAATTATAATTCACCCCTCCACTTT. It yields the protein CASRGANYNSPLHF.

The chain couples TRBV6-5 to TRBJ2-7; a possible D gene is TRBD2 (5 bases). The CDR3 is 15 residues long. Germline CDR1 MNHEY, CDR2 SVGAGI. Trimming stripped 5 bases from V and 1 base from J, with 15 bases between. CDR3 residues: CASSLTTGLSYEQYF. In DNA, the CDR3 is TGTGCCAGCAGTCTAACAACGGGGTTGTCCTACGAGCAGTACTTC.

The chain is built from TRBV6-6 and TRBJ1-3; D is undetermined. CDR3 length: 10 amino acids. V dropped 8 bases and J dropped 1 base, with 0 bases sitting between them. Looked up from germline, CDR1 is MNHNY and CDR2 is SVGAGI (reference sequence). The chain's CDR3 is CASSGNTIYF. CDR3 nucleotide sequence: TGTGCCAGCTCTGGAAACACCATATATTTT.

The chain links TRBV4-1 to TRBJ1-5, with TRBD1 as a possible D gene (6 bases). The CDR3 has 18 amino acids. Germline V gene lookup returns CDR1 MGHRA and CDR2 YSYEKL. V shed 4 bases and J shed 1 base, with 20 bases lying between them. This CDR3 reads CASSPTVQGRGSNQPQHF. In DNA form, the CDR3 reads TGCGCCAGCAGCCCGACCGTACAGGGAAGGGGGAGCAATCAGCCCCAGCATTTT.

This chain links TRBV7-9 with TRBJ2-2; 9 nucleotides line up with TRBD1. In germline, CDR1 is SEHNR, CDR2 FQNEAQ (reference sequence). The CDR3 loop spans 15 amino acids. J gave up 1 base and V 5 bases, and 2 bases lay outside the gene matches. CDR3 loop: CASSRGQGNTGELFF. The CDR3 coding sequence is TGTGCCAGCAGCCGGGGACAGGGGAACACCGGGGAGCTGTTTTTT.

This chain joins TRBV7-3 and TRBJ2-3, with D unresolved. The CDR3 runs 15 residues. Germline lookup yields CDR1 SGHTA and CDR2 FQGTGA. V lost 0 bases to trimming and J lost 0 bases, with 7 bases between them. CDR3: CASSLTGVSTDTQYF. DNA for the CDR3: TGTGCCAGCAGCTTAACTGGCGTCAGCACAGATACGCAGTATTTT.

The V and J genes are TRBV19 and TRBJ1-1, with 7 bases that match TRBD1. The V gene's germline CDR1 is LNHDA and CDR2 SQIVND (reference sequence). With 4 bases clipped from V and 6 bases from J, the junction kept 5 bases outside the gene matches. The CDR3 has 13 amino acids. Here the CDR3 DNA reads TGTGCCAGTAGTACGGACAGGCGACCTGAAGCTTTCTTT. Residues: CASSTDRRPEAFF. The complete variable domain, with remaining parts taken from reference TRBV19 and TRBJ1-1, reads DGGITQSPKYLFRKEGQNVTLSCEQNLNHDAMYWYRQDPGQGLRLIYYSQIVNDFQKGDIAEGYSVSREKKESFPLTVTSAQKNPTAFYLCASSTDRRPEAFFGQGTRLTVV.

The chain joins TRBV7-2 to TRBJ2-2; D not resolved. The CDR3 is 14 residues long. Germline V gene data show CDR1 as SGHTA and CDR2 as FQGNSA. Trimming cost V 5 bases and J 7 bases, with 14 bases left between them. For the CDR3, the DNA is TGTGCCAGCAGCCCCCTCTCCGGTGGCGGGGAGCTGTTTTTT. Translation: CASSPLSGGGELFF.

This chain uses TRBV19 with TRBJ2-1; no firm D call. The V gene lost 5 bases and the J gene lost 3 bases, with 17 bases spanning the gap. CDR3 length: 16 amino acids. CDR1 and CDR2 from the germline V gene are LNHDA and SQIVND (reference sequence). This CDR3 reads CASSPLGRGHYNEQFF. In DNA, the CDR3 is TGTGCCAGTAGTCCCTTAGGGCGCGGCCACTACAATGAGCAGTTCTTC.

V gene TRBV29-1 combines with J gene TRBJ2-5; the D gene is possibly TRBD2 (5 bases). The germline V gene has CDR1 SQVTM and CDR2 ANQGSEA. The length of the CDR3 is 11 residues. Trimming stripped 7 bases from V and 5 bases from J, with 11 bases between. CDR3 sequence reads: CSANPGETQYF. The DNA of the CDR3 is TGCAGCGCCAACCCGGGGGAGACCCAGTACTTC.

V usage is TRBV19 and J usage is TRBJ1-1, with D possibly TRBD1 on 6 matching bases. V was pared by 0 bases and J by 8 bases, with 13 bases between. The CDR3 consists of 14 residues. Per germline, CDR1 LNHDA and CDR2 SQIVND (reference sequence). CDR3 protein: CASSIDGGLGEAFF. The CDR3 nucleotides are TGTGCCAGTAGTATAGACGGGGGCCTCGGGGAAGCTTTCTTT.

The chain is built from TRBV19 and TRBJ1-2; TRBD1 aligns across 7 bases. Trimming at V came to 5 bases and at J to 3 bases, leaving 12 bases not matched to a gene. Germline CDR1 LNHDA, CDR2 SQIVND (reference sequence). The CDR3 has 16 amino acids. CDR3 region: CASSASRQGVDYGYTF. CDR3 nucleotides: TGTGCCAGTAGTGCCTCGCGGCAGGGGGTGGACTATGGCTACACCTTC.

The table lists this clone with a count of one. The chain couples TRBV10-3 to TRBJ2-3, with 12 nucleotides matching TRBD2. Unmatched junction bases numbered 5, after V lost 0 bases and J lost 4 bases. The CDR3 has 17 amino acids. Germline V gene lookup returns CDR1 ENHRY and CDR2 SYGVKD. The CDR3 DNA follows: TGTGCCATCAGTGAGTCGAGGGGACTAGCGGGTTCAGATACGCAGTATTTT. Protein sequence: CAISESRGLAGSDTQYF.

The chain is built from TRBV6-2 or TRBV6-3 and TRBJ2-7; 7 nucleotides line up with TRBD2. The ends lost 6 bases at V and 2 bases at J; junction bases unmatched: 7. Per germline, CDR1 MNHEY and CDR2 SVGEGT. CDR3 length: 14 residues. The CDR3 DNA reads TGTGCCAGCAGCGAAGCGGGGTCCACCTACGAGCAGTACTTC. It encodes CASSEAGSTYEQYF.

V is TRBV3-1 (or the pseudogene TRBV3-2) and J is TRBJ2-1, with 8 positions matching TRBD2. V was pared by 4 bases and J by 0 bases, with 5 bases of the junction left unmatched. CDR1 and CDR2 (germline): LGHDT, YNNKEL (reference sequence). The CDR3 sequence is 16 residues long. CDR3 coding DNA: TGTGCCAGCAGCCCGGGGGGGGGCATCTCCTACAATGAGCAGTTCTTC. It is translated as CASSPGGGISYNEQFF.

This chain links TRBV2 with TRBJ1-4; D is unresolved. The germline gives CDR1 SNHLY, CDR2 FYNNEI. The CDR3 totals 12 residues. Deletions cut 1 base from V and 8 bases from J, with 5 bases between. DNA of the CDR3: TGTGCCAGCAGTGAAGTGGGGGAAAAACTGTTTTTT. This translates into CASSEVGEKLFF.

The rearrangement joins TRBV25-1 to TRBJ2-7; tentative D call: TRBD2 (7 bases). The length of the CDR3 is 13 residues. V lost 7 bases, J lost 1 base, and 11 bases lay in between. The germline V gene has CDR1 MGHDK and CDR2 SYGVNS. The CDR3 nucleotides read TGTGCCAGCACTCGGGGGGCTTCCTACGAGCAGTACTTC. It is translated as CASTRGASYEQYF.

The V call is TRBV4-1, the J call TRBJ2-1, with TRBD2 identical over 9 bases. The germline gives CDR1 MGHRA, CDR2 YSYEKL. With 0 bases clipped from V and 5 bases from J, the junction kept 5 bases outside the gene matches. CDR3 length: 16 amino acids. The CDR3 protein is CASSQDGGGADNEQFF. Here the CDR3 DNA reads TGCGCCAGCAGCCAAGATGGCGGGGGGGCAGACAATGAGCAGTTCTTC.

The chain employs TRBV3-1 (or the pseudogene TRBV3-2) and TRBJ1-2, with a weak D call TRBD1 (6 bases). CDR1 is LGHDT and CDR2 is YNNKEL in the germline V gene (reference sequence). This CDR3 is 15 amino acids long. V lost 4 bases and J 3 bases, leaving 15 bases between the germline ends. CDR3 in amino acids: CASSPYDRIDYGYTF. In DNA, the CDR3 is TGTGCCAGCAGCCCCTATGACAGGATCGACTATGGCTACACCTTC.

J is TRBJ2-7 and V is TRBV3-1 (or the pseudogene TRBV3-2); 7 bases fit TRBD1. The germline CDR1 and CDR2 sequences are LGHDT and YNNKEL (reference sequence). The V gene end was trimmed by 3 bases and the J gene end by 0 bases; junction bases not matched to a gene: 8. This CDR3 is built from 16 residues. CDR3 amino acids: CASSHQTPGGSYEQYF. CDR3 nucleotides: TGTGCCAGCAGCCACCAAACCCCAGGGGGCTCCTACGAGCAGTACTTC.

The gene calls are TRBV5-5 and TRBJ2-7, with D possibly TRBD1 on 6 matching bases. This CDR3 has 17 residues. V dropped 0 bases and J dropped 3 bases, with 19 bases sitting between them. Germline assignment: CDR1 SGHKS and CDR2 YYEKEE (reference sequence). CDR3 DNA sequence: TGTGCCAGCAGCTTGGAATGGGCAGGGGCGCCTATCTACGAGCAGTACTTC. Protein sequence: CASSLEWAGAPIYEQYF.